Shown below are 14 T cell receptor beta chains from a single sample sequenced in a study of T-cell memory formation after mild COVID-19. Each CDR3 protein gets one entry after TCRdb re-called the 5' RACE reads with MiXCR. The sample shows some 250,000 distinct CDR3 sequences, about a sixth of them seen only once. Sequencing was performed on PBMCs or a T cell subset sorted from them (not recorded which). These receptors were obtained from a man aged 18 to 30 who had mild COVID-19 (a few samples of this study predate the infection). Cell type and time point are not known.

A few counts support this clonotype. The chain links TRBV20-1 to TRBJ2-5; perhaps TRBD1 as D (6 bases). The CDR3 sequence is 12 residues long. Per germline, CDR1 DFQATT and CDR2 SNEGSKA (reference sequence). V was pared by 2 bases and J by 6 bases, with 10 bases between. CDR3 nucleotides: TGCAGTGCTAGATGGCAGGGGCAGACCCAGTACTTC. It is translated as CSARWQGQTQYF.

CDR3 amino acids: CATALFANTGELFF. The CDR3 DNA follows: TGTGCCACCGCGCTTTTCGCGAACACCGGGGAGCTGTTTTTT. This chain links TRBV27 with TRBJ2-2; D unresolved. CDR3 length: 14 amino acids. Between the trimmed V and J ends, which lost 10 bases and 0 bases, there was a span of 12 bases. Germline V gene data show CDR1 as MNHEY and CDR2 as SMNVEV (reference sequence).

This clonotype was found once. The V and J genes are TRBV5-1 and TRBJ2-1; D gene unclear. Germline CDR1 and CDR2: SGHRS and YFSETQ. The CDR3 is 13 amino acids. V shed 0 bases and J shed 15 bases, with 16 bases lying between them. CDR3 sequence (DNA): TGCGCCAGCAGCTTGGAGGGAACCATCGGCGGGTTCTTC. This codes for CASSLEGTIGGFF.

The sample holds many counts of this clonotype. The chain joins TRBV7-9 to TRBJ2-7; no firm D call. The CDR3 extends over 12 amino acids. Trimming removed 3 bases from V and 4 bases from J, with 7 bases in between. Germline V CDR1 and CDR2: SEHNR, FQNEAQ (reference sequence). The CDR3 region has the DNA TGTGCCAGCAGCTTTAGTTTATACGAGCAGTACTTC. Its translation: CASSFSLYEQYF.

In this sample, this clonotype turned up many times. This chain joins TRBV5-5 and TRBJ2-1; TRBD2 matches at 8 bases. J gave up 7 bases and V 5 bases, and 11 bases lay outside the gene matches. In germline, CDR1 is SGHKS, CDR2 YYEKEE (reference sequence). The CDR3 loop spans 15 amino acids. For the CDR3, the DNA is TGTGCCAGCAGTATTCAGCGGGGGACTGGGAATGAGCAGTTCTTC. Protein: CASSIQRGTGNEQFF.

The sample holds a few counts of this clonotype. V and J are TRBV3-1 and TRBJ1-2; 9 bases fit TRBD1. This CDR3 is 14 amino acids long. With 0 bases clipped from V and 7 bases from J, the junction kept 3 bases outside the gene matches. Per the germline V gene, CDR1 is LGHDT and CDR2 is YNNKEL (reference sequence). The CDR3 sequence: CASSQEVDRGGYTF. The CDR3 DNA reads TGTGCCAGCAGCCAAGAAGTGGACAGGGGTGGCTACACCTTC.

This clonotype was picked up many times. J is TRBJ1-5 and V is TRBV23-1, with D uncertain. TRBV23-1 is reported as an ORF; its role is uncertain. The V gene lost 3 bases and the J gene lost 2 bases, with 14 bases spanning the gap. There are 16 residues in the CDR3. CDR3 protein: CASSHLDRRGNQPQHF. The CDR3 DNA follows: TGCGCCAGCAGTCACCTGGACCGGAGGGGCAATCAGCCCCAGCATTTT.

The sample holds a few counts of this clonotype. The rearrangement joins TRBV12-3 or TRBV12-4 to TRBJ1-6, with D unresolved. This CDR3 comprises 13 residues. V was pared by 3 bases and J by 8 bases, with 8 bases between. CDR3 region: CASSFSSDSPLHF. Written as DNA, the CDR3 is TGTGCCAGCAGTTTTTCGTCAGATTCACCCCTCCACTTT.

This clonotype has at least ten counts. This chain connects TRBV4-1 to TRBJ2-7; the D gene is possibly TRBD2 (5 bases). V dropped 0 bases and J dropped 3 bases, with 9 bases sitting between them. This CDR3 has 14 residues. Per the germline V gene, CDR1 is MGHRA and CDR2 is YSYEKL. The CDR3 nucleotides are TGCGCCAGCAGCCAAGATTGGAGGCACTACGAGCAGTACGTC. Amino acid sequence: CASSQDWRHYEQYV.

This clonotype has ten or more counts. V gene TRBV25-1 combines with J gene TRBJ1-6, with D unclear. The germline V and J ends were trimmed by 1 base and 14 bases, with 6 bases remaining between them. In germline, CDR1 is MGHDK, CDR2 SYGVNS. This CDR3 is 11 amino acids long. DNA for the CDR3: TGTGCCAGCAGTGAATCCGTCACCCTCCACTTT. Translated, it gives CASSESVTLHF.

On this clonotype: This may be a read error, as it is one base from a much larger clone. The chain employs TRBV4-2 and TRBJ2-5, with TRBD2 matching 11 bases. This CDR3 is built from 16 residues. Germline loops: CDR1 LGHNA, CDR2 YNFKEQ. The CDR3 loop reads CAISPGLAGLSETQYF. CDR3 nucleotide sequence: TGTGCCATCAGCCCCGGACTAGCGGGCCTTTCGGAGACCCAGTACTTC.

This clonotype was found a few times. The chain employs TRBV7-9 and TRBJ2-3; 8 nucleotides align to TRBD2. This CDR3 is built from 15 residues. V was clipped by 4 bases and J by 1 base; unmatched bases: 4. CDR1 SEHNR and CDR2 FQNEAQ come from the germline V gene (reference sequence). The CDR3 region is CASSSLLAGTDTQYF. DNA of the CDR3: TGTGCCAGCAGCTCTCTACTAGCGGGCACAGATACGCAGTATTTT.

This clonotype was picked up a small number of times. The gene calls are TRBV7-9 and TRBJ2-7, with D perhaps matching TRBD2 (5 bases). The V end was cut by 1 base, the J end by 0 bases, with 13 bases between. The germline gives CDR1 SEHNR, CDR2 FQNEAQ (reference sequence). This CDR3 is built from 16 residues. The CDR3 coding sequence is TGTGCCAGCAGCTTAGGAGGAAGCGGCAGCTCCTACGAGCAGTACGTC. Protein sequence: CASSLGGSGSSYEQYV.

V usage is TRBV5-1 and J usage is TRBJ2-6; 8 bases are a match to TRBD1. Losses at the gene ends were 4 bases for V and 2 bases for J; bases not matched to a gene: 8. The CDR3 totals 17 residues. CDR1 is SGHRS and CDR2 is YFSETQ in the germline V gene. The CDR3 bases are TGCGCCAGCAGCCGTCACAGGGGGGCCACTGGGGCCAACGTCCTGACTTTC. Translated: CASSRHRGATGANVLTF.